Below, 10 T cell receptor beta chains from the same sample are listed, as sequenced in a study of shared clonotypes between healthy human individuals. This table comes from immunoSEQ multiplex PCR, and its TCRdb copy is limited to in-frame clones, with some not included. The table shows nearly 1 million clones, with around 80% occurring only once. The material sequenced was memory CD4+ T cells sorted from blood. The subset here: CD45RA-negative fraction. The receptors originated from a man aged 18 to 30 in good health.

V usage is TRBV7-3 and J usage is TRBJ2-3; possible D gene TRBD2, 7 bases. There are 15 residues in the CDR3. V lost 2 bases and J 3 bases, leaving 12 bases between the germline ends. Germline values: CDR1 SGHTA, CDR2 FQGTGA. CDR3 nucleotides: TGTGCCAGCAGCTTAGATGGGGGGGCTACAGATACGCAGTATTTT. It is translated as CASSLDGGATDTQYF.

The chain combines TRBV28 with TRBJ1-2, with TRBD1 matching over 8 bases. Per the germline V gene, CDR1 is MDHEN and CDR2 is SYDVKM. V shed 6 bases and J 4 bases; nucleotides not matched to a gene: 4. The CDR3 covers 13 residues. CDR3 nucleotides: TGTGCCAGCAGCGAGGGACAGGCCTATGGCTACACCTTC. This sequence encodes CASSEGQAYGYTF.

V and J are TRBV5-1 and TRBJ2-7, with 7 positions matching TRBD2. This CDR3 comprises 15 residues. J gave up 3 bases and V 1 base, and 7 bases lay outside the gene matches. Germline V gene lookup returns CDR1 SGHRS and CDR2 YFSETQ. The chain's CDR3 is CASSLTRTGGYEQYF. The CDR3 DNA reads TGCGCCAGCAGCTTGACGCGGACGGGGGGCTACGAGCAGTACTTC. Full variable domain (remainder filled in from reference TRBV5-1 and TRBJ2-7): KAGVTQTPRYLIKTRGQQVTLSCSPISGHRSVSWYQQTPGQGLQFLFEYFSETQRNKGNFPGRFSGRQFSNSRSEMNVSTLELGDSALYLCASSLTRTGGYEQYFGPGTRLTVT.

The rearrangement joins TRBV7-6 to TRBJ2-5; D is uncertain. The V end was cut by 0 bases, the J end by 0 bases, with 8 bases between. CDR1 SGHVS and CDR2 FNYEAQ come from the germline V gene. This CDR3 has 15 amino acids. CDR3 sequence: CASSLAGMYQETQYF. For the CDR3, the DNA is TGTGCCAGCAGCTTAGCGGGGATGTACCAAGAGACCCAGTACTTC.

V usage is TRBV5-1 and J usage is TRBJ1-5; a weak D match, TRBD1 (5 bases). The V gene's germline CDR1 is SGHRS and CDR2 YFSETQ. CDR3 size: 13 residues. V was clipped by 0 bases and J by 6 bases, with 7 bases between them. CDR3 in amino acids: CASSLAGGQPQHF. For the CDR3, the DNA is TGCGCCAGCAGCTTGGCCGGGGGTCAGCCCCAGCATTTT.

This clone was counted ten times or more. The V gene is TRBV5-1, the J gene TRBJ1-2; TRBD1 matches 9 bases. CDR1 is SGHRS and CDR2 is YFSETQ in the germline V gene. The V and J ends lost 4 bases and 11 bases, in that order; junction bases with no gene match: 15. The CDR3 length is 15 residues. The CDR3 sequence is CASSGRTGENQRYTF. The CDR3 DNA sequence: TGCGCCAGCAGCGGACGGACAGGGGAAAATCAACGGTACACCTTC. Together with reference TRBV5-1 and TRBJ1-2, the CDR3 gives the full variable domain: KAGVTQTPRYLIKTRGQQVTLSCSPISGHRSVSWYQQTPGQGLQFLFEYFSETQRNKGNFPGRFSGRQFSNSRSEMNVSTLELGDSALYLCASSGRTGENQRYTFGSGTRLTVV.

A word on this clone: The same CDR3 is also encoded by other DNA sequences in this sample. As DNA, the CDR3 is TGTGCCAGCAGTCCCGGGGGTAACTATGGCTACACCTTC. Its protein is CASSPGGNYGYTF. The rearrangement joins TRBV27 to TRBJ1-2; possibly TRBD1 for D (5 bases). The CDR3 runs 13 residues. Trimming took off 5 bases at V and 1 base at J, with 8 bases between the two ends. Germline CDR1 and CDR2: MNHEY and SMNVEV (reference sequence).

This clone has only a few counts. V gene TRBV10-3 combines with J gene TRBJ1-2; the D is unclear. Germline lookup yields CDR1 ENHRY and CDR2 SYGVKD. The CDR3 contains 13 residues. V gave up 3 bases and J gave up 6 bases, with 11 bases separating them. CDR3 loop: CAISDLQDNGYTF. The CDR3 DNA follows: TGTGCCATCAGTGACCTACAAGATAATGGCTACACCTTC.

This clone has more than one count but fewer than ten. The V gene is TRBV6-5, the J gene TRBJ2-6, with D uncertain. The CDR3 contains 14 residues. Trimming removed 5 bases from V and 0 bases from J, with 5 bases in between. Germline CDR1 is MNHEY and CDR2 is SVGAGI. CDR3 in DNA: TGTGCCAGCAGTCCTCCCTCTGGGGCCAACGTCCTGACTTTC. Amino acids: CASSPPSGANVLTF.

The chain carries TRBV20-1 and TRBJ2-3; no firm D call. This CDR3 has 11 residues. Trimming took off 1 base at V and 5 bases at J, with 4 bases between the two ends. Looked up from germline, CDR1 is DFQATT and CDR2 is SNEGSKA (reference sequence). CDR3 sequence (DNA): TGCAGTGCTAGAGTTAAAGATACGCAGTATTTT. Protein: CSARVKDTQYF.